The 26 T cell receptor beta chains below all came from one sample that was sequenced in a study of blood T cell repertoires in COVID-19 (TCRdb year 2020). Libraries were prepared through the immunoSEQ multiplex PCR assay. Not all clones reach the TCRdb copy of this immuneACCESS table, which keeps in-frame sequences only. Checked studies attribute under half of the gap to unresolved V genes and leave the rest unexplained. This sample has tens of thousands of clones in its table, and around 90% of those were observed once. The top ten clonotypes cover 8% of the sample. Sequenced sample: peripheral blood. These receptors came from a man older than 75 with active or convalescent COVID-19.

The CDR3 bases are TGTGCCAGCAGCGACTTAGCGGGGGGGCTGGATACGCAGTATTTT. Its translation is CASSDLAGGLDTQYF. The rearrangement uses TRBV21-1 and TRBJ2-3; no check of the table's D call, TRBD2, against the DNA was made. TRBV21-1 is described as a pseudogene. This CDR3 has 15 residues.

In its sample, this clone was seen once. The chain combines TRBV7-9 with TRBJ1-2; 9 bases are a match to TRBD1. From germline, CDR1 is SEHNR and CDR2 FQNEAQ (reference sequence). The length of the CDR3 is 16 residues. CDR3 amino acids: CVSSADRGRRAYGYTF. In DNA, the CDR3 is TGTGTCAGTTCTGCGGACAGGGGACGTCGGGCCTATGGCTACACCTTC.

This clone was seen once. The chain couples TRBV6-6 to TRBJ2-3; no firm D call. The CDR3 is made up of 11 amino acids. The V and J ends lost 5 bases and 6 bases respectively, with 6 bases between them. Germline V CDR1 and CDR2: MNHNY, SVGAGI (reference sequence). CDR3: CASSPGDTQYF. The CDR3 DNA is TGTGCCAGCAGTCCCGGGGATACGCAGTATTTT.

This chain connects TRBV11-2 to TRBJ2-5; 8 nucleotides align to TRBD1. Per germline, CDR1 SGHAT and CDR2 FQNNGV. The CDR3 loop spans 16 amino acids. V gave up 2 bases and J gave up 0 bases; unmatched junction bases: 5. For the CDR3, the DNA is TGTGCCAGCAGCTTACAGGGGGCGATTAACCAAGAGACCCAGTACTTC. As protein: CASSLQGAINQETQYF.

The chain joins TRBV6-4 to TRBJ1-2; 8 positions match TRBD1. The junction had 10 bases not matched to a gene; V was cut back by 3 bases and J by 7 bases. Looked up from germline, CDR1 is MRHNA and CDR2 is SNTAGT. The CDR3 runs to 15 residues. The CDR3 loop reads CASSDWGQDLSGYTF. In DNA, the CDR3 is TGTGCCAGCAGTGATTGGGGACAGGACCTTAGTGGCTACACCTTC.

The chain recombines TRBV5-1 with TRBJ1-3; the D is unclear. Germline V gives CDR1 SGHRS, CDR2 YFSETQ. Trimming cost V 1 base and J 0 bases, with 5 bases left between them. This CDR3 spans 14 amino acids. The CDR3 DNA reads as TGCGCCAGCAGCTTGCACAACTCTGGAAACACCATATATTTT. Its translation: CASSLHNSGNTIYF.

As DNA, the CDR3 is TGTGCCATCAGTGAGTCTGTCCTCTATGGCTACACCTTC. Amino acid sequence: CAISESVLYGYTF. J is TRBJ1-2 and V is TRBV10-3; D remains unclear. The length of the CDR3 is 13 residues. V was pared by 0 bases and J by 4 bases, with 6 bases between. CDR1 is ENHRY and CDR2 is SYGVKD in the germline V gene.

This clone has just a few counts. This chain uses TRBV30 with TRBJ1-3; 10 bases are a match to TRBD1. CDR1 GTSNPN and CDR2 SVGIG come from the germline V gene (reference sequence). Losses at the gene ends were 4 bases for V and 2 bases for J; bases not matched to a gene: 8. The CDR3 length is 16 residues. As DNA, the CDR3 is TGTGCCTGGACCCCGTTTGACAGGGGGCCTGGAAACACCATATATTTT. This codes for CAWTPFDRGPGNTIYF. Full variable domain (rest looked up from reference TRBV30 and TRBJ1-3): SQTIHQWPATLVQPVGSPLSLECTVEGTSNPNLYWYRQAAGRGLQLLFYSVGIGQISSEVPQNLSASRPQDRQFILSSKKLLLSDSGFYLCAWTPFDRGPGNTIYFGEGSWLTVV.

The chain carries TRBV7-3 and TRBJ1-6; 9 positions match TRBD1. V lost 0 bases to trimming and J lost 9 bases; unmatched junction nucleotides: 6. This CDR3 region has 16 residues. CDR1 is SGHTA, CDR2 FQGTGA, per germline. The CDR3 is CASSLTGTGQGSPLHF. Written as DNA, the CDR3 is TGTGCCAGCAGCTTAACCGGGACAGGGCAAGGTTCACCCCTCCACTTT.

The rearrangement uses TRBV15 and TRBJ1-2, with 9 bases identical to TRBD1. Trimming took 0 bases from V and 4 from J; bases not matched to a gene: 3. The length of the CDR3 is 15 residues. The V gene's germline CDR1 is LNHNV and CDR2 YYDKDF (reference sequence). CDR3 in amino acids: CATSRDGTGSYGYTF. In nucleotides, the CDR3 is TGTGCCACCAGCAGAGATGGGACAGGGAGCTATGGCTACACCTTC. Full variable domain (rest looked up from reference TRBV15 and TRBJ1-2): DAMVIQNPRYQVTQFGKPVTLSCSQTLNHNVMYWYQQKSSQAPKLLFHYYDKDFNNEADTPDNFQSRRPNTSFCFLDIRSPGLGDTAMYLCATSRDGTGSYGYTFGSGTRLTVV.

The CDR3 protein is CASSESLRVNTEAFF. In nucleotides, the CDR3 is TGTGCCAGCAGTGAATCGTTGAGGGTGAACACTGAAGCTTTCTTT. This chain uses TRBV25-1 with TRBJ1-1; D call uncertain. The CDR3 is 15 residues long. Looked up from germline, CDR1 is MGHDK and CDR2 is SYGVNS. V shed 1 base and J shed 0 bases, with 9 bases lying between them.

This rearrangement joins TRBV5-1 to TRBJ2-1; TRBD2 matches 12 bases. Trimming removed 4 bases from V and 3 bases from J; junction bases left unmatched: 5. The germline V gene has CDR1 SGHRS and CDR2 YFSETQ. The CDR3 consists of 16 residues. This CDR3 is CASSLETSGGYNEQFF. The CDR3 DNA follows: TGCGCCAGCAGCCTCGAGACTAGCGGGGGCTACAATGAGCAGTTCTTC.

The chain is built from TRBV7-2 and TRBJ2-3, with TRBD2 identical over 12 bases. CDR3 length: 16 amino acids. CDR1 is SGHTA and CDR2 is FQGNSA in the germline V gene. The V segment lost 4 bases and the J segment 3 bases; nucleotides outside the gene matches: 5. The CDR3 sequence is CASSSRLAGVTDTQYF. CDR3 nucleotides: TGTGCCAGCAGCTCCAGACTAGCGGGAGTGACAGATACGCAGTATTTT.

CDR3 in DNA: TGTGCCAGCAGACTAGAGGAGGTTTCGACAGATACGCAGTATTTT. Translating gives CASRLEEVSTDTQYF. The genes are TRBV11-1 and TRBJ2-3; D possibly corresponds to TRBD2 (5 bases). The V and J ends lost 6 bases and 3 bases respectively, with 16 bases between them. The CDR3 has 15 amino acids. CDR1 is SGHAT, CDR2 FQDESV, per germline (reference sequence).

The chain uses TRBV7-9 and TRBJ1-1; 10 positions agree with TRBD1. V shed 2 bases, J shed 0 bases, and the junction held 3 bases outside the gene matches. This CDR3 contains 16 residues. Germline V lookup: CDR1 SEHNR, CDR2 FQNEAQ (reference sequence). CDR3 region: CASSLWTGGMNTEAFF. For the CDR3, the DNA is TGTGCCAGCAGCTTATGGACAGGGGGGATGAACACTGAAGCTTTCTTT. The full variable domain, in which reference TRBV7-9 and TRBJ1-1 provide the parts outside the CDR3, is DTGVSQNPRHKITKRGQNVTFRCDPISEHNRLYWYRQTLGQGPEFLTYFQNEAQLEKSRLLSDRFSAERPKGSFSTLEIQRTEQGDSAMYLCASSLWTGGMNTEAFFGQGTRLTVV.

Here the CDR3 reads CASSLKRYEQFF. As DNA, the CDR3 is TGTGCCAGCAGCTTAAAGAGGTATGAGCAGTTCTTC. This chain links TRBV11-2 with TRBJ2-1; D not certain. The CDR3 sequence is 12 residues long. Trimming took 2 bases from V and 8 from J, leaving 7 bases between them. In germline, CDR1 is SGHAT, CDR2 FQNNGV.

The chain is built from TRBV20-1 and TRBJ1-2; D might be TRBD1 (6 bases). Germline V gene sequence: CDR1 DFQATT, CDR2 SNEGSKA (reference sequence). Trimming cost V 3 bases and J 0 bases, with 17 bases left between them. The CDR3 consists of 16 residues. This CDR3 reads CSASLGGQPANYGYTF. The CDR3 DNA follows: TGCAGTGCTAGTTTAGGCGGACAGCCTGCTAACTATGGCTACACCTTC.

The gene calls are TRBV21-1 and TRBJ2-7; TRBD1, the table's D call, lacks a check against the DNA. TRBV21-1 is listed as a pseudogene. This CDR3 has 15 amino acids. In nucleotides, the CDR3 is TGTGCCAGCATCCTTTTTTCGGACAGATCCTACGAGCAGTACGTC. Its protein is CASILFSDRSYEQYV.

The rearrangement joins TRBV19 to TRBJ1-1; a possible D gene is TRBD1 (6 bases). There are 13 residues in the CDR3. Germline V lookup: CDR1 LNHDA, CDR2 SQIVND (reference sequence). V lost 5 bases and J 7 bases, leaving 14 bases between the germline ends. The CDR3 DNA is TGTGCCAGTAGTTACCAGCCAGGGGATGAAGCTTTCTTT. This translates into CASSYQPGDEAFF.

The chain couples TRBV15 to TRBJ1-4; 7 nucleotides agree with TRBD1. After removal of 6 bases from V and 5 bases from J, the junction contained 6 bases not matched to a gene. The CDR3 spans 14 residues. Germline CDR1 LNHNV, CDR2 YYDKDF (reference sequence). CDR3: CATSHRGGNEKLFF. The CDR3 coding sequence is TGTGCCACCAGTCACAGGGGAGGAAATGAAAAACTGTTTTTT. The whole variable domain, filled in from reference TRBV15 and TRBJ1-4, reads DAMVIQNPRYQVTQFGKPVTLSCSQTLNHNVMYWYQQKSSQAPKLLFHYYDKDFNNEADTPDNFQSRRPNTSFCFLDIRSPGLGDTAMYLCATSHRGGNEKLFFGSGTQLSVL.

The rearrangement uses TRBV3-1 (or the pseudogene TRBV3-2) and TRBJ2-2; a weak D match, TRBD2 (6 bases). V dropped 6 bases and J dropped 6 bases, with 14 bases sitting between them. CDR3 length equals 14 residues. CDR1 LGHDT and CDR2 YNNKEL come from the germline V gene (reference sequence). This chain's CDR3 is CASSPQLAPGELFF. The DNA of the CDR3 is TGTGCCAGCAGTCCACAACTAGCACCCGGGGAGCTGTTTTTT.

V gene TRBV19 combines with J gene TRBJ1-2; D gene unclear. Between the trimmed V and J ends, which lost 6 bases and 0 bases, there was a span of 5 bases. The CDR3 loop spans 12 amino acids. Germline loops: CDR1 LNHDA, CDR2 SQIVND (reference sequence). The CDR3 DNA reads as TGTGCCAGTAGCGCAGCTAACTATGGCTACACCTTC. It yields the protein CASSAANYGYTF.

This chain links TRBV5-1 with TRBJ2-7; tentative D call: TRBD1 (6 bases). CDR3 length: 14 amino acids. Trimming shortened V by 4 bases and J by 3 bases, and 14 bases separated the two germline ends. The germline gives CDR1 SGHRS, CDR2 YFSETQ. DNA for the CDR3: TGCGCCAGCAGCCCAACGGGACATGACTACGAGCAGTACGTC. This encodes CASSPTGHDYEQYV.

The V and J genes are TRBV5-1 and TRBJ2-5, with 7 bases matching TRBD1. CDR1 and CDR2 (germline): SGHRS, YFSETQ. CDR3 length: 16 amino acids. V trimming: 4 bases; J trimming: 5 bases; junction bases outside the gene matches: 14. CDR3 in amino acids: CASSHTGESGMETQYF. The CDR3 bases are TGCGCCAGCAGCCATACAGGGGAATCGGGTATGGAGACCCAGTACTTC.

The J gene is TRBJ2-3, the V gene TRBV5-1; 13 nucleotides line up with TRBD2. Germline assignment: CDR1 SGHRS and CDR2 YFSETQ. This CDR3 spans 15 amino acids. J lost 5 bases, V lost 2 bases, and 2 bases had no gene match. In DNA, the CDR3 is TGCGCCAGCAGCTTTACTAGCGGGGGGGTAGATACGCAGTATTTT. Amino acid sequence: CASSFTSGGVDTQYF.

The sample holds a few counts of this clone. V is TRBV7-9 and J is TRBJ1-6, with 7 bases lining up with TRBD1. The junction had 4 bases not matched to a gene; V was cut back by 2 bases and J by 6 bases. CDR3 length equals 15 residues. Germline CDR1 reads SEHNR; CDR2 reads FQNEAQ (reference sequence). Here the CDR3 DNA reads TGTGCCAGCAGCTTATCGACAGGGCTTAATTCACCCCTCCACTTT. This translates into CASSLSTGLNSPLHF.